This is a list of T cell receptor beta chains from one sample in a study of OX40 agonist ivuxolimab in advanced cancers. Measured with immunoSEQ multiplex PCR; TCRdb has only the in-frame clones, and not every one. The sample yields 150,000 to 190,000 clones, roughly 94% seen once. The source was CD4+ or CD8+ T cells sorted from blood, collected in a trial of the OX40 agonist ivuxolimab. These receptors were taken from an adult with an advanced solid tumor such as melanoma, head and neck, liver or kidney cancer. The CDR3 runs from the conserved cysteine through the conserved F or W.

j_call v_call cdr3_aa
TRBJ2-5 TRBV2 CASGGLAGGSETQYF
TRBJ2-1 TRBV29-1 CSVQSYFLGYEQFF
TRBJ2-5 TRBV29-1 CSAKPGVGRGTQYF
TRBJ1-5 TRBV6-6 CASSSRTGGNQPQHF
TRBJ1-5 TRBV6-1 CASSEYRGRSNQPQHF
TRBJ1-1 TRBV5-1 CASSLGGGVMSTEAFF
TRBJ2-3 TRBV2 CASREGLAGESTDTQYF
TRBJ1-1 TRBV6-1 CASVREDTEAFF
TRBJ2-3 TRBV29-1 CSVEAPRDRGTDTQYF
TRBJ1-2 TRBV12-5 CASGRERGDGYTF
TRBJ1-4 TRBV5-6 CASSFRDSNEKLFF
TRBJ2-7 TRBV7-2 CASSFSLTRYEQYF
TRBJ2-3 TRBV29-1 CSAERGQLTDTQYF
TRBJ2-6 TRBV30 CAWSPGANVLTF
TRBJ1-1 TRBV5-6 CASSLTHTSTEAFF
TRBJ2-3 TRBV27 CASSLADRFSTDTQYF
TRBJ2-7 TRBV12-5 CASGGDRYSEQYF
TRBJ2-5 TRBV6-6 CASSYQGGETQYF
TRBJ2-2 TRBV10-2 CASGHAGRNTGELFF
TRBJ2-5 TRBV5-1 CASSFQGASGETQYF